One sample yielded the 21 T cell receptor beta chains listed below, sequenced in a study of Ad26.COV2.S vaccination and SARS-CoV-2 variants. Using immunoSEQ multiplex PCR, the repertoire was profiled, and TCRdb retains in-frame clones only, with some absent. The sample yields about 480,000 clones, around nine tenths seen once. The sample's treatment: around 19 received Ad26.COV2.S at low or high dose, single or two shots; roughly five received placebo; per-sample allocation not given. Samples came from day 63 after the first vaccine or placebo injection. The sample here was peripheral blood, taken in a trial of Ad26.COV2.S vaccine versus placebo. These TCRs come from a person between 18 and 65 years old who received the Ad26.COV2.S COVID-19 vaccine or a placebo.

This clone came up a few times. The rearrangement uses TRBV6-5 and TRBJ1-4; no clear D. Trimming removed 2 bases at V and 7 bases at J, with 14 bases between. CDR1 is MNHEY and CDR2 is SVGAGI in the germline V gene. The CDR3 spans 15 residues. The CDR3 here is CASSYRVEGGEKLFF. CDR3 DNA sequence: TGTGCCAGCAGTTACCGAGTTGAGGGTGGTGAAAAACTGTTTTTT.

The CDR3 DNA follows: TGTGCCAGCAGCCGCGTGGGGGACGAGCAGTACTTC. The encoded protein is CASSRVGDEQYF. The rearrangement links TRBV7-8 to TRBJ2-7; D may be TRBD1 or TRBD2 (5 bases each). Trimming cost V 5 bases and J 5 bases, with 10 bases left between them. The CDR3 spans 12 residues. Looked up from germline, CDR1 is SGHVS and CDR2 is FQNEAQ.

CDR3 in DNA: TGTGCCAGCAGTTTGCGGGGTGTGAACACTGAAGCTTTCTTT. Translating gives CASSLRGVNTEAFF. The chain employs TRBV28 and TRBJ1-1; D is unresolved. V was shortened by 3 bases and J by 0 bases, with 8 bases between the two germline ends. Germline V lookup: CDR1 MDHEN, CDR2 SYDVKM. The CDR3 runs 14 residues.

The chain has TRBV6-6 and TRBJ2-7; 9 bases are a match to TRBD2. Germline V gene lookup returns CDR1 MNHNY and CDR2 SVGAGI (reference sequence). The trim removed 7 bases at V and 8 bases at J, leaving 9 bases unmatched. This CDR3 is built from 13 residues. The CDR3 loop reads CASMLREGQKQYF. CDR3 in DNA: TGTGCCAGCATGTTGCGGGAGGGCCAAAAGCAGTACTTC.

The chain employs TRBV28 and TRBJ2-3; D is possibly TRBD2 (5 bases). Germline loops: CDR1 MDHEN, CDR2 SYDVKM. The ends were cut back, 6 bases at V and 2 bases at J, with 12 bases in the middle. CDR3 length: 14 amino acids. CDR3 sequence (DNA): TGTGCCAGCAGAAGGACGGGGTACACAGATACGCAGTATTTT. This gives the protein CASRRTGYTDTQYF.

This clone was counted a single time. The V gene is TRBV7-8, the J gene TRBJ1-2; 8 nucleotides match TRBD1. J gave up 6 bases and V 4 bases, and 7 bases lay outside the gene matches. The germline V gene has CDR1 SGHVS and CDR2 FQNEAQ. The CDR3 is made up of 14 amino acids. For the CDR3, the DNA is TGTGCCAGCAGCTCCGGACAGGGAAAGGATGGCTACACCTTC. It translates to CASSSGQGKDGYTF.

The chain joins TRBV28 to TRBJ1-5; 9 bases fit TRBD1. This CDR3 region has 19 residues. Germline CDR1 and CDR2: MDHEN and SYDVKM. The J segment lost 4 bases and the V segment lost 5 bases, leaving 18 bases of the junction unmatched. CDR3 coding DNA: TGTGCCAGCAGTCTGACCCTGTTTACCGGGACAGGGAAGAATCAGCCCCAGCATTTT. Translated, it gives CASSLTLFTGTGKNQPQHF.

The chain has TRBV24-1 and TRBJ2-1; D could derive from TRBD1 or TRBD2 (6 bases each). The CDR3 runs to 14 residues. CDR1 and CDR2 from the germline V gene are KGHDR and SFDVKD. V shed 3 bases and J shed 6 bases, with 11 bases lying between them. CDR3: CATSDRGTSNEQFF. Here the CDR3 DNA reads TGTGCCACCAGTGATAGGGGGACTTCCAATGAGCAGTTCTTC.

V usage is TRBV19 and J usage is TRBJ1-4, with 11 bases lining up with TRBD1. After removal of 7 bases from V and 8 bases from J, the junction contained 3 bases not matched to a gene. Germline V CDR1 and CDR2: LNHDA, SQIVND (reference sequence). The CDR3 has 13 residues. The CDR3 is CASMDRGPEKLFF. CDR3 DNA: TGTGCCAGTATGGACAGGGGGCCGGAAAAACTGTTTTTT.

This clone appeared a single time. The V call is TRBV7-8, the J call TRBJ2-7; 8 bases are a match to TRBD2. J was trimmed by 5 bases and V by 5 bases; bases with no gene match: 8. The CDR3 spans 14 residues. CDR1 is SGHVS, CDR2 FQNEAQ, per germline. The CDR3 DNA is TGTGCCAGCAGCGCCCGACTAGCGACCGACGAGCAGTACTTC. Translation: CASSARLATDEQYF. The full variable domain, completed using reference TRBV7-8 and TRBJ2-7, is GAGVSQSPRYKVAKRGQDVALRCDPISGHVSLFWYQQALGQGPEFLTYFQNEAQLDKSGLPSDRFFAERPEGSVSTLKIQRTQQEDSAVYLCASSARLATDEQYFGPGTRLTVT.

This clone has just one count. This chain links TRBV6-1 with TRBJ1-6; the D is unclear. The CDR3 length is 14 residues. Deletions cut 1 base from V and 7 bases from J, with 8 bases between. Germline V gives CDR1 MNHNS, CDR2 SASEGT. The CDR3 nucleotides are TGTGCCAGCAGTGAAGTCTGGAAAAATTCACCCCTCCACTTT. Its translation: CASSEVWKNSPLHF.

The gene calls are TRBV7-9 and TRBJ1-1; D is perhaps TRBD1 (5 bases). Per germline, CDR1 SEHNR and CDR2 FQNEAQ (reference sequence). Trimming pared 10 bases from V and 2 bases from J, leaving 20 bases between. CDR3 size: 15 residues. Here the CDR3 DNA reads TGTGCCACCCAGATGGGGGGACCCGCTAACACTGAAGCTTTCTTT. Amino acids: CATQMGGPANTEAFF.

The rearrangement joins TRBV7-8 to TRBJ1-1; possible D gene TRBD1, 6 bases. The CDR3 extends over 14 amino acids. Germline V gene lookup returns CDR1 SGHVS and CDR2 FQNEAQ. Trimming removed 0 bases at V and 8 bases at J, with 13 bases between. Here the CDR3 reads CASSLAPSGTEAFF. The CDR3 DNA reads as TGTGCCAGCAGCTTAGCGCCTTCCGGGACAGAAGCTTTCTTT.

The V gene is TRBV6-2 or TRBV6-3, the J gene TRBJ2-5, with D hard to call. CDR1 and CDR2 from the germline V gene are MNHEY and SVGEGT. V was cut by 6 bases and J by 5 bases, with 19 bases left in between. The CDR3 contains 15 residues. The CDR3 nucleotides are TGTGCCAGCAGCCCCCTCTACCTAACTCGGGAGACCCAGTACTTC. Amino acid sequence: CASSPLYLTRETQYF.

V usage is TRBV7-8 and J usage is TRBJ2-6; no reliable D call. CDR1 and CDR2 from the germline V gene are SGHVS and FQNEAQ. The CDR3 spans 15 residues. The V gene lost 1 base and the J gene lost 2 bases, with 6 bases spanning the gap. The CDR3 DNA sequence: TGTGCCAGCAGCTTAGGGCTCCCTGGGGCCAACGTCCTGACTTTC. Amino acid sequence: CASSLGLPGANVLTF. Looking up the rest from reference TRBV7-8 and TRBJ2-6 gives the full variable domain: GAGVSQSPRYKVAKRGQDVALRCDPISGHVSLFWYQQALGQGPEFLTYFQNEAQLDKSGLPSDRFFAERPEGSVSTLKIQRTQQEDSAVYLCASSLGLPGANVLTFGAGSRLTVL.

V and J are TRBV4-2 and TRBJ2-7; 7 positions agree with TRBD2. The CDR3 is made up of 15 amino acids. The V gene's germline CDR1 is LGHNA and CDR2 YNFKEQ. The J segment lost 0 bases and the V segment lost 0 bases, leaving 2 bases of the junction unmatched. This chain's CDR3 is CASSQEAGSSYEQYF. In DNA form, the CDR3 reads TGTGCCAGCAGCCAAGAAGCGGGAAGCTCCTACGAGCAGTACTTC.

The chain has TRBV23-1 and TRBJ1-5; D might be TRBD1 (5 bases). TRBV23-1 is known as an ORF, though its function is uncertain. V was cut by 10 bases and J by 2 bases, with 18 bases left in between. The CDR3 has 15 amino acids. The CDR3 sequence: CANTQVRGGNQPQHF. The DNA for the CDR3 is TGCGCCAACACCCAGGTTCGGGGCGGCAATCAGCCCCAGCATTTT.

J is TRBJ2-1 and V is TRBV5-6; D might be TRBD2 (6 bases). This CDR3 region has 14 residues. Germline CDR1 reads SGHDT; CDR2 reads YYEEEE. V lost 3 bases and J lost 8, with 15 bases in between. The CDR3 sequence: CASSSGPWRDEQFF. The CDR3 DNA is TGTGCCAGCAGCTCGGGCCCGTGGAGGGATGAGCAGTTCTTC.

The rearrangement uses TRBV7-2 and TRBJ2-7; 9 bases align to TRBD1. The CDR3 is made up of 14 amino acids. The J segment lost 3 bases and the V segment lost 5 bases, leaving 5 bases of the junction unmatched. Germline CDR1 and CDR2: SGHTA and FQGNSA. The CDR3 bases are TGTGCCAGCAGCCCCTCGACAGGGGGCTACGAGCAGTACTTC. Residues: CASSPSTGGYEQYF.

V is TRBV28 and J is TRBJ1-1; 11 nucleotides match TRBD1. Germline V gives CDR1 MDHEN, CDR2 SYDVKM. V dropped 5 bases and J dropped 5; count of bases not matched to a gene: 7. This CDR3 has 15 amino acids. DNA for the CDR3: TGTGCCAGCAGTCAAGCGGGGACAGGGGGGACTGAAGCTTTCTTT. Its protein is CASSQAGTGGTEAFF.

This clone showed up just once. The chain combines TRBV20-1 with TRBJ2-1; 13 bases fit TRBD2. CDR1 is DFQATT and CDR2 is SNEGSKA in the germline V gene (reference sequence). With V trimmed by 3 bases and J by 0 bases, 5 bases remained unmatched. The CDR3 has 17 amino acids. CDR3 nucleotide sequence: TGCAGTGCTAGTGGGACTAGCGGGAAGGACTCCTACAATGAGCAGTTCTTC. It specifies CSASGTSGKDSYNEQFF.